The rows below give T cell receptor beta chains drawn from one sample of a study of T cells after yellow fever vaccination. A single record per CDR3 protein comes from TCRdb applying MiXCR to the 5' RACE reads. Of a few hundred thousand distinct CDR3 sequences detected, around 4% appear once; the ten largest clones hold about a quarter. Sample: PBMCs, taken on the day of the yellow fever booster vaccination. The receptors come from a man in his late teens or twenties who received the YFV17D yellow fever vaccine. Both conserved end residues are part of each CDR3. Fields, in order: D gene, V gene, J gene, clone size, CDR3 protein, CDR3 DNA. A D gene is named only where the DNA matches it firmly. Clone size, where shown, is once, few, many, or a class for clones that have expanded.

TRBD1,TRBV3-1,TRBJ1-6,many,CASSQVYRGRSPLHF,TGTGCCAGCAGCCAAGTTTACAGGGGGCGTTCACCCCTCCACTTT
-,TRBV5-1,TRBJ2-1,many,CASSLVGIYNEQFF,TGCGCCAGCAGCTTGGTCGGGATCTACAATGAGCAGTTCTTC
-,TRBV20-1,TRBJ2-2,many,CSPGQVTGELFF,TGCAGTCCGGGACAAGTCACCGGGGAGCTGTTTTTT
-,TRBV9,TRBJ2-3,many,CASSVEGSTLHTQYF,TGTGCCAGCAGCGTAGAGGGGTCAACTCTACATACGCAGTATTTT
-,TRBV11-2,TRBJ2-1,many,CASSGENLEQFF,TGTGCCAGCAGCGGAGAAAATTTAGAGCAGTTCTTC
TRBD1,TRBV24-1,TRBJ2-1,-,CATSDVGDRGYEQFF,TGTGCCACCAGTGACGTCGGGGACAGGGGGTATGAGCAGTTCTTC
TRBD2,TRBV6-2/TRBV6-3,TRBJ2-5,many,CASNSGGETQYF,TGTGCCAGCAATAGCGGGGGAGAGACCCAGTACTTC
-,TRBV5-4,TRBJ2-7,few,CASSLGGTAVYEQYF,TGTGCCAGCAGCTTGGGTGGGACGGCGGTCTACGAGCAGTACTTC
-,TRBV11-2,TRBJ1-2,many,CASSSSAGYTF,TGTGCCAGCAGCTCCTCGGCTGGCTACACCTTC
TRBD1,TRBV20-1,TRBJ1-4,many,CSARDRGQGAEKLFF,TGCAGTGCTAGAGATAGGGGACAGGGGGCTGAAAAACTGTTTTTT
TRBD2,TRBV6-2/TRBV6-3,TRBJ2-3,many,CASSYRGTSGTDTQYF,TGTGCCAGCAGTTATCGGGGGACTAGTGGCACAGATACGCAGTATTTT
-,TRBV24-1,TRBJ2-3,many,CATSEGWTDTQYF,TGTGCCACCAGTGAAGGGTGGACAGATACGCAGTATTTT
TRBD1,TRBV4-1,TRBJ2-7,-,CASSLDRGYYEQYF,TGCGCCAGCAGCTTGGACAGGGGCTACTACGAGCAGTACTTC
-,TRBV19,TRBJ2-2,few,CASLPGQAGTGELFF,TGTGCCAGTTTACCGGGGCAGGCGGGCACCGGGGAGCTGTTTTTT
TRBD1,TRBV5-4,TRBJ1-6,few,CASSSRTGLSSYNSPLHF,TGTGCCAGCAGCTCCAGGACAGGGTTAAGCTCCTATAATTCACCCCTCCACTTT
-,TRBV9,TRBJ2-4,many,CASSSTETLAKNIQYF,TGTGCCAGCAGCTCGACAGAGACCCTAGCCAAAAACATTCAGTACTTC
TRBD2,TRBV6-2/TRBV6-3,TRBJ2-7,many,CASSYLAGGPYEQYF,TGTGCCAGCAGTTACTTGGCGGGGGGGCCCTACGAGCAGTACTTC
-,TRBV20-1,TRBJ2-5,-,CSVLGGETQYF,TGCAGTGTCCTGGGCGGAGAGACCCAGTACTTC
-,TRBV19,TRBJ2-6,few,CASNPGAGANVLTF,TGTGCCAGTAACCCCGGGGCTGGGGCCAACGTCCTGACTTTC
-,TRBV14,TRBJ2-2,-,CASSQVRTGELFF,TGTGCCAGCAGCCAAGTTCGGACCGGGGAGCTGTTTTTT
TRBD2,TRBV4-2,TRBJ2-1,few,CASSQGPSGGYNEQFF,TGTGCCAGCAGCCAAGGACCTAGCGGTGGTTACAATGAGCAGTTCTTC
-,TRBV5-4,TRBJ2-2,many,CASRPLAGELFF,TGTGCCAGCAGGCCCTTGGCCGGGGAGCTGTTTTTT
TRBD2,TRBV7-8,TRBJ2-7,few,CASSSRAGGGSSYEQYF,TGTGCCAGCAGCTCCCGGGCGGGAGGGGGTAGCTCCTACGAGCAGTACTTC
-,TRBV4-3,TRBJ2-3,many,CASSQGGASTDTQYF,TGCGCCAGCAGCCAAGGCGGGGCAAGCACAGATACGCAGTATTTT
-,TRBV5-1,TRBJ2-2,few,CASSLVVLGSDTGELFF,TGCGCCAGCAGCTTGGTGGTTCTGGGATCAGACACCGGGGAGCTGTTTTTT
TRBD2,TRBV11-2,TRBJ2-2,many,CASSSGLGGGQNTGELFF,TGTGCCAGCAGCTCCGGTTTGGGCGGGGGGCAGAACACCGGGGAGCTGTTTTTT
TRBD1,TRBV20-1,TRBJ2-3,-,CSAFNRGDTQYF,TGCAGTGCCTTTAACAGGGGTGATACGCAGTATTTT
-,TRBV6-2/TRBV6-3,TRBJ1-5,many,CASHPTGGTNQPQHF,TGTGCCAGCCATCCCACGGGGGGTACGAATCAGCCCCAGCATTTT
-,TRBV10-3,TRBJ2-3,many,CAISLGGRGGTDTQYF,TGTGCCATCAGCCTCGGGGGCAGGGGAGGCACAGATACGCAGTATTTT
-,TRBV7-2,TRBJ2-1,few,CASSLALSTEQFF,TGTGCCAGCAGCTTAGCGCTATCAACTGAGCAGTTCTTC
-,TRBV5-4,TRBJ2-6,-,CASSLDGLSGANVLTF,TGTGCCAGCAGCCTCGACGGGCTCTCTGGGGCCAACGTCCTGACTTTC
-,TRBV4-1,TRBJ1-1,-,CASSQVDDTEAFF,TGCGCCAGCAGCCAAGTTGATGACACTGAAGCTTTCTTT
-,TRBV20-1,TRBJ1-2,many,CSATTGTRGGYTF,TGCAGTGCGACTACTGGGACCCGGGGTGGCTACACCTTC
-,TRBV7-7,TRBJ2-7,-,CASSRLGGYEQYF,TGTGCCAGCAGCCGCCTGGGGGGTTACGAGCAGTACTTC
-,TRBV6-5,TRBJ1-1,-,CASSYSRGWTEAFF,TGTGCCAGCAGTTACTCGAGGGGGTGGACTGAAGCTTTCTTT
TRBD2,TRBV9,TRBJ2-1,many,CASSPGTSSYNEQFF,TGCGCCAGCAGCCCCGGGACTAGCTCCTACAATGAGCAGTTCTTC
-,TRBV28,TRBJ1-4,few,CASRKGPNEKLFF,TGTGCCAGCAGGAAGGGACCAAATGAAAAACTGTTTTTT
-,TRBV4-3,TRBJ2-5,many,CASSQDGGTKETQYF,TGCGCCAGCAGCCAAGATGGAGGGACCAAGGAGACCCAGTACTTC
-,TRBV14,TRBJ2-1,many,CASSQGRSSYNEQFF,TGTGCCAGCAGCCAAGGACGAAGCTCCTACAATGAGCAGTTCTTC
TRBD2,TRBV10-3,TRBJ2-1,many,CAISPNSGGYNEQFF,TGTGCCATCAGCCCAAATAGCGGGGGGTACAATGAGCAGTTCTTC
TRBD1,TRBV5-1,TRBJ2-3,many,CASSSIRQGAATQYF,TGCGCCAGCAGCTCTATCCGACAGGGGGCGGCTACGCAGTATTTT
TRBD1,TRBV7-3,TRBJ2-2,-,CASSLTPDRAYTGELFF,TGTGCCAGCAGCTTAACGCCGGACAGGGCTTACACCGGGGAGCTGTTTTTT
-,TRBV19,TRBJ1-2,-,CASSISGMYGYTF,TGTGCCAGTAGTATCTCAGGGATGTATGGCTACACCTTC
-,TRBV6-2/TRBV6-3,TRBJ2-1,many,CASSYRIAEQFF,TGTGCCAGCAGTTACAGGATAGCGGAGCAGTTCTTC
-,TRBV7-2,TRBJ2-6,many,CASSYQGTGANVLTF,TGTGCCAGCAGCTACCAGGGGACTGGGGCCAACGTCCTGACTTTC
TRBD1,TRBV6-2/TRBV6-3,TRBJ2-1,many,CASSGDSYNEQFF,TGTGCCAGCAGTGGGGACAGCTACAATGAGCAGTTCTTC